These 29 T cell receptor beta chains were sequenced from one sample in a study of shared clonotypes between healthy human individuals. Sequencing used immunoSEQ multiplex PCR; TCRdb keeps in-frame clones, though not all of them. Among about 1.5 million clones listed, over 95% were seen once. Sequenced sample: naive CD4+ T cells sorted from blood. The subset: CD45RA+ positively selected. The receptors shown here come from a young man in good health.

With respect to this clone: An end of the junction does not agree with germline; a read error may underlie this. The chain couples TRBV28 to TRBJ2-1, with D possibly matching TRBD1 (6 bases). CDR3 size: 18 residues. The germline V gene has CDR1 MDHEN and CDR2 SYDVKM. Written as DNA, the CDR3 is TGTGCCAGCACCCCGACCCCCCCAGGGGCCCTAACCTCTACAGGGTTGCTCTTC. Its translation: CASTPTPPGALTSTGLLF.

The chain uses TRBV10-3 and TRBJ2-3; D unclear. The V and J ends lost 10 bases and 2 bases respectively, with 16 bases between them. The CDR3 sequence is 14 residues long. Germline V gene lookup returns CDR1 ENHRY and CDR2 SYGVKD. In nucleotides, the CDR3 is TGTGCCACTACGGAGTTGACCACCACAGATACGCAGTATTTT. It translates to CATTELTTTDTQYF.

The chain uses TRBV7-9 and TRBJ2-1, with 13 bases aligning to TRBD2. Trimming cost V 1 base and J 8 bases; bases outside gene matches: 8. Germline values: CDR1 SEHNR, CDR2 FQNEAQ (reference sequence). The CDR3 has 17 amino acids. CDR3: CASSLVATSGRSDEQFF. The DNA for the CDR3 is TGTGCCAGCAGCTTAGTGGCGACTAGCGGGAGGTCGGATGAGCAGTTCTTC.

The chain is built from TRBV5-1 and TRBJ2-5; D is possibly TRBD2 (6 bases). Germline V lookup: CDR1 SGHRS, CDR2 YFSETQ. The CDR3 runs 14 residues. Trimming left V 4 bases short and J 0 bases short, with 10 bases between. Written as DNA, the CDR3 is TGCGCCAGCAGCCACAGGACTAACCAAGAGACCCAGTACTTC. It translates to CASSHRTNQETQYF.

The chain is built from TRBV27 and TRBJ2-2; the D is unclear. The CDR3 is 17 amino acids. Per the germline V gene, CDR1 is MNHEY and CDR2 is SMNVEV (reference sequence). V dropped 4 bases and J dropped 0 bases, with 15 bases sitting between them. As DNA, the CDR3 is TGTGCCAGCAGTTCGTTAGTGGCAGACCCGAACACCGGGGAGCTGTTTTTT. The encoded protein is CASSSLVADPNTGELFF.

This chain links TRBV10-2 with TRBJ2-3; possibly TRBD2 for D (6 bases). The CDR3 loop spans 15 amino acids. CDR1 WSHSY and CDR2 SAAADI come from the germline V gene. V shed 7 bases and J shed 1 base, with 15 bases lying between them. Here the CDR3 DNA reads TGCGCCAGCACTGGCGGGAAGAGGGGCACAGATACGCAGTATTTT. Protein: CASTGGKRGTDTQYF.

This rearrangement joins TRBV7-2 to TRBJ2-7; 8 nucleotides agree with TRBD2. The V gene's germline CDR1 is SGHTA and CDR2 FQGNSA. V dropped 5 bases and J dropped 4; count of bases not matched to a gene: 7. This CDR3 is 14 amino acids long. In DNA form, the CDR3 reads TGTGCCAGCAGCCCCGGACTAGCCGGGTACGAGCAGTACTTC. Encoded protein: CASSPGLAGYEQYF. Looking up the rest from reference TRBV7-2 and TRBJ2-7 gives the full variable domain: GAGVSQSPSNKVTEKGKDVELRCDPISGHTALYWYRQSLGQGLEFLIYFQGNSAPDKSGLPSDRFSAERTGGSVSTLTIQRTQQEDSAVYLCASSPGLAGYEQYFGPGTRLTVT.

V gene TRBV28 combines with J gene TRBJ2-7; D remains ambiguous. CDR1 is MDHEN, CDR2 SYDVKM, per germline. This CDR3 is 11 amino acids long. V was cut by 3 bases and J by 10 bases, with 10 bases left in between. The CDR3 region is CASSFWSPQYF. The CDR3 DNA sequence: TGTGCCAGCAGTTTTTGGTCCCCTCAGTACTTC.

The chain recombines TRBV28 with TRBJ2-1; 8 bases map to TRBD2. Germline assignment: CDR1 MDHEN and CDR2 SYDVKM. Trimming cost V 2 bases and J 8 bases; bases outside gene matches: 11. CDR3 length: 16 amino acids. The CDR3 reads CASSLVGAGVAHEQFF. The DNA of the CDR3 is TGTGCCAGCAGTTTAGTGGGAGCGGGAGTGGCCCATGAGCAGTTCTTC.

With regard to this clone: Other nucleotide sequences from this sample produce the same CDR3. The genes are TRBV6-5 and TRBJ2-7; D gene unclear. V lost 6 bases, J lost 0 bases, and 6 bases lay in between. CDR1 and CDR2 (germline): MNHEY, SVGAGI. The CDR3 length is 12 residues. This chain's CDR3 is CASRRSSYEQYF. The CDR3 DNA reads as TGTGCCAGCAGAAGGAGCTCCTACGAGCAGTACTTC.

The rearrangement uses TRBV12-1 and TRBJ2-5; the D call in the table, TRBD1, was not verified against the DNA. TRBV12-1 is an annotated pseudogene. The CDR3 covers 12 residues. CDR3 loop: CARRQGDETQYF. In DNA, the CDR3 is TGTGCCCGCCGACAGGGCGACGAGACCCAGTACTTC.

The J gene is TRBJ1-6, the V gene TRBV9, with TRBD1 matching over 7 bases. With 3 bases clipped from V and 1 base from J, the junction kept 7 bases outside the gene matches. CDR3 size: 17 residues. The germline V gene has CDR1 SGDLS and CDR2 YYNGEE. The CDR3 DNA sequence: TGTGCCAGCAGCGCACAGGGGAAAAGTTCCTATAATTCACCCCTCCACTTT. Encoded protein: CASSAQGKSSYNSPLHF.

As concerns this clone: This CDR3 is also generated by other DNA sequences in the sample. The chain carries TRBV5-4 and TRBJ1-1; TRBD1 aligns across 7 bases. In germline, CDR1 is SGHNT, CDR2 YYREEE (reference sequence). V lost 0 bases and J lost 5; bases outside the gene matches: 4. This CDR3 has 14 amino acids. CDR3 DNA sequence: TGTGCCAGCAGCTTGGGACAGGGAAGAACTGAAGCTTTCTTT. Its protein product is CASSLGQGRTEAFF.

The chain carries TRBV28 and TRBJ1-5; D ambiguous. Trimming stripped 7 bases from V and 6 bases from J, with 22 bases between. Germline-derived CDR1 and CDR2 are MDHEN and SYDVKM. There are 16 residues in the CDR3. Written as DNA, the CDR3 is TGTGCCAGCAACGGGGAGCGAGAGATTTGGAGTCAGCCCCAGCATTTT. It translates to CASNGEREIWSQPQHF. The complete variable domain, with remaining parts taken from reference TRBV28 and TRBJ1-5, reads DVKVTQSSRYLVKRTGEKVFLECVQDMDHENMFWYRQDPGLGLRLIYFSYDVKMKEKGDIPEGYSVSREKKERFSLILESASTNQTSMYLCASNGEREIWSQPQHFGDGTRLSIL.

The genes are TRBV11-2 and TRBJ1-2; possibly TRBD1 for D (6 bases). With 5 bases removed from V and 6 bases from J, the gap between germline ends came to 13 bases. Germline lookup yields CDR1 SGHAT and CDR2 FQNNGV. CDR3 length: 13 residues. The CDR3 protein is CASSTTGMDGYTF. DNA of the CDR3: TGTGCCAGCAGCACCACAGGGATGGATGGCTACACCTTC.

This clone was seen once. V usage is TRBV7-2 and J usage is TRBJ2-7, with D uncertain. V lost 1 base and J lost 2, with 12 bases in between. Germline CDR1 and CDR2: SGHTA and FQGNSA. This CDR3 region has 15 residues. CDR3 loop: CASSLGPASPYEQYF. The CDR3, as DNA: TGTGCCAGCAGCTTAGGGCCAGCGTCCCCCTACGAGCAGTACTTC.

Of note for this clone: In the same sample, other DNA sequences code for this CDR3. The chain joins TRBV28 to TRBJ1-2, with D perhaps TRBD1 (6 bases). This CDR3 is built from 13 residues. Deletions cut 6 bases from V and 2 bases from J, with 10 bases between. Per the germline V gene, CDR1 is MDHEN and CDR2 is SYDVKM. CDR3 loop: CASRRTANYGYTF. CDR3 DNA: TGTGCCAGCAGAAGGACAGCGAACTATGGCTACACCTTC.

The rearrangement uses TRBV11-3 and TRBJ2-7; perhaps TRBD2 as D (6 bases). V lost 1 base and J lost 7, with 11 bases in between. The CDR3 has 13 amino acids. Germline values: CDR1 SGHNT, CDR2 YENEEA. The CDR3 loop is CASSLGARGEQYF. Written as DNA, the CDR3 is TGTGCCAGCAGCTTAGGGGCCCGGGGGGAGCAGTACTTC.

About this clone: The same CDR3 can be traced to other DNA sequences in this sample. The rearrangement joins TRBV5-4 to TRBJ2-5, with TRBD1 matching 7 bases. Germline V lookup: CDR1 SGHNT, CDR2 YYREEE (reference sequence). The V gene end was trimmed by 3 bases and the J gene end by 5 bases; junction bases not matched to a gene: 7. The CDR3 covers 14 residues. The CDR3 sequence: CASSSGQVGETQYF. Here the CDR3 DNA reads TGTGCCAGCAGCTCCGGACAGGTTGGGGAGACCCAGTACTTC.

The chain combines TRBV5-1 with TRBJ1-3; 7 bases map to TRBD1. This CDR3 is 16 amino acids long. Looked up from germline, CDR1 is SGHRS and CDR2 is YFSETQ. Trimming took 0 bases from V and 2 from J; bases not matched to a gene: 5. This CDR3 reads CASSLDRGATGNTIYF. CDR3 coding DNA: TGCGCCAGCAGCTTGGACAGGGGAGCTACTGGAAACACCATATATTTT. The full variable domain, its missing parts supplied by reference TRBV5-1 and TRBJ1-3, is KAGVTQTPRYLIKTRGQQVTLSCSPISGHRSVSWYQQTPGQGLQFLFEYFSETQRNKGNFPGRFSGRQFSNSRSEMNVSTLELGDSALYLCASSLDRGATGNTIYFGEGSWLTVV.

This chain uses TRBV7-9 with TRBJ1-2, with 11 bases that match TRBD1. CDR3 size: 13 residues. Unmatched junction bases numbered 4, after V lost 3 bases and J lost 10 bases. Germline CDR1 SEHNR, CDR2 FQNEAQ (reference sequence). CDR3 region: CASSFRTGGDYTF. CDR3 nucleotides: TGTGCCAGCAGCTTTCGGACAGGGGGCGACTACACCTTC.

The chain joins TRBV29-1 to TRBJ2-7; tentatively, D is TRBD2 (6 bases). Germline V gene sequence: CDR1 SQVTM, CDR2 ANQGSEA. V gave up 7 bases and J gave up 9 bases, with 16 bases separating them. CDR3 length: 11 amino acids. In DNA form, the CDR3 reads TGCAGCGCCGGCGGGACCTCCGGGCAGTACTTC. Translation: CSAGGTSGQYF.

The chain uses TRBV5-1 and TRBJ2-7, with D possibly called TRBD1 or TRBD2 (5 bases each). This CDR3 spans 14 amino acids. V was trimmed by 0 bases and J by 5 bases, leaving 12 bases between them. CDR1 and CDR2 (germline): SGHRS, YFSETQ. The CDR3 region is CASSLEGRDHEQYF. The DNA for the CDR3 is TGCGCCAGCAGCTTGGAGGGCAGGGACCACGAGCAGTACTTC.

The V call is TRBV5-1, the J call TRBJ2-2; perhaps TRBD2 as D (6 bases). V was pared by 0 bases and J by 1 base, with 7 bases between. Germline V gene sequence: CDR1 SGHRS, CDR2 YFSETQ. The CDR3 has 15 residues. The DNA for the CDR3 is TGCGCCAGCAGCTTGGTGCGGGAGAACACCGGGGAGCTGTTTTTT. Translated: CASSLVRENTGELFF.

This clone has a single count. The V and J genes are TRBV5-1 and TRBJ1-3; D possibly corresponds to TRBD1 (6 bases). The CDR3 runs to 16 residues. V lost 3 bases to trimming and J lost 3 bases, with 16 bases between them. In germline, CDR1 is SGHRS, CDR2 YFSETQ. CDR3 nucleotide sequence: TGCGCCAGCAGCTCCCCGGTGGGGGGCGGTGGAAACACCATATATTTT. Translation gives CASSSPVGGGGNTIYF.

This chain joins TRBV5-8 and TRBJ1-5, with TRBD1 as a possible D gene (5 bases). Between the trimmed V and J ends, which lost 0 bases and 3 bases, there was a span of 10 bases. CDR3 size: 15 residues. Germline CDR1 is SGHTS and CDR2 is YDEGEE. The CDR3 is CASSLAFRDNQPQHF. CDR3 nucleotides: TGTGCCAGCAGCTTGGCCTTCAGGGACAATCAGCCCCAGCATTTT.

Concerning this clone: This sample also contains other DNA sequences that code for the same CDR3. The chain employs TRBV9 and TRBJ1-1; no clear D gene. V shed 2 bases and J shed 1 base, with 9 bases lying between them. The CDR3 runs 14 residues. Germline V gene sequence: CDR1 SGDLS, CDR2 YYNGEE. The CDR3 DNA follows: TGTGCCAGCAGCGTTGAGGGTGAGAACACTGAAGCTTTCTTT. Translation gives CASSVEGENTEAFF. Full variable domain (missing parts from reference TRBV9 and TRBJ1-1): DSGVTQTPKHLITATGQRVTLRCSPRSGDLSVYWYQQSLDQGLQFLIQYYNGEERAKGNILERFSAQQFPDLHSELNLSSLELGDSALYFCASSVEGENTEAFFGQGTRLTVV.

The chain has TRBV6-1 and TRBJ1-1; TRBD1 might be the D (5 bases). This CDR3 is 14 amino acids long. Deletions cut 3 bases from V and 4 bases from J, with 12 bases between. The germline V gene encodes CDR1 MNHNS and CDR2 SASEGT. The CDR3 reads CASSERMGLTEAFF. CDR3 DNA: TGTGCCAGCAGTGAGAGGATGGGACTCACTGAAGCTTTCTTT.

The J gene is TRBJ2-5, the V gene TRBV18, with D hard to call. The length of the CDR3 is 13 residues. The germline CDR1 and CDR2 sequences are KGHSH and LQKENI. V was cut by 3 bases and J by 3 bases, with 8 bases left in between. CDR3 nucleotide sequence: TGTGCCAGCTCACCCACAGAAAAAGAGACCCAGTACTTC. This gives the protein CASSPTEKETQYF.